These 5 T cell receptor beta chains share one sample of origin, sequenced in a study of blood T cells in healthy people across ages. Through a sample-barcoded 5' primer and a J-beta primer mix, a second PCR was run for roughly 7 to 12 cycles. TCRdb itself ran the 5' RACE reads through MiXCR, one entry per CDR3 protein. This table has roughly 1 million distinct CDR3 sequences, approximately 25% appearing once. These data are also associated with another study on T cells of mothers and their children.

Sequencing was performed on blood. The receptors stem from a girl under 10 years old in good health.

This chain links TRBV2 with TRBJ2-7, with D hard to call. The CDR3 extends over 14 amino acids. Germline CDR1 reads SNHLY; CDR2 reads FYNNEI. V lost 8 bases, J lost 2 bases, and 16 bases lay in between. Here the CDR3 DNA reads TGTGCCAGCGTACTAAACACTGGAGCCTACGAGCAGTACTTC. Amino acids: CASVLNTGAYEQYF.

The chain couples TRBV10-3 to TRBJ1-3; possibly TRBD1 for D (5 bases). Deletions cut 11 bases from V and 0 bases from J, with 14 bases between. Germline lookup yields CDR1 ENHRY and CDR2 SYGVKD. CDR3 length: 14 residues. The CDR3 is CASEKGSSGNTIYF. The CDR3 DNA reads TGTGCCTCAGAAAAGGGGAGCTCTGGAAACACCATATATTTT.

The rearrangement uses TRBV15 and TRBJ1-3; TRBD1 aligns across 8 bases. Germline assignment: CDR1 LNHNV and CDR2 YYDKDF (reference sequence). J gave up 11 bases and V 5 bases, and 20 bases lay outside the gene matches. The CDR3 is 17 residues long. CDR3 sequence: CATSARQGNQIRNAIYF. As DNA, the CDR3 is TGTGCCACCAGCGCCCGACAGGGGAATCAGATAAGGAACGCCATATATTTT.

This chain connects TRBV7-9 to TRBJ2-2, with no clear D. Trimming took off 6 bases at V and 3 bases at J, with 8 bases between the two ends. The V gene's germline CDR1 is SEHNR and CDR2 FQNEAQ (reference sequence). The CDR3 is 13 amino acids. CDR3 sequence: CASRWGDTGELFF. The CDR3 DNA sequence: TGTGCCAGCAGATGGGGTGACACCGGGGAGCTGTTTTTT.

This clonotype was detected only a few times. This rearrangement joins TRBV11-2 to TRBJ2-1; the D is unclear. Germline V gene data show CDR1 as SGHAT and CDR2 as FQNNGV. This CDR3 is 14 amino acids long. Trimming took 6 bases from V and 11 from J, leaving 20 bases between them. This CDR3 reads CASRSPGRQPKQFF. The CDR3 DNA follows: TGTGCCAGCAGATCCCCGGGCCGCCAACCTAAGCAGTTCTTC. The entire variable domain, with the rest obtained from reference TRBV11-2 and TRBJ2-1, is as follows: EAGVAQSPRYKIIEKRQSVAFWCNPISGHATLYWYQQILGQGPKLLIQFQNNGVVDDSQLPKDRFSAERLKGVDSTLKIQPAKLEDSAVYLCASRSPGRQPKQFFGPGTRLTVL.